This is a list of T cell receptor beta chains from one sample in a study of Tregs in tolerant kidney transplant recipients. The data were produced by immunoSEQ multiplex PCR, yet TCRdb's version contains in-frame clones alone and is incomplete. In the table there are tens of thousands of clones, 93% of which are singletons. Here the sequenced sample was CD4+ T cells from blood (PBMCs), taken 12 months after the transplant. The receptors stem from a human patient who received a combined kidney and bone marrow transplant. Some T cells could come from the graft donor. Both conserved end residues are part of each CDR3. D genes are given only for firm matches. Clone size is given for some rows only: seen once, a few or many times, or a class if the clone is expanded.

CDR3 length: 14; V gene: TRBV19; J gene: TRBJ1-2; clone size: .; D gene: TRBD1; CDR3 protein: CASVGDRTNYGYTF; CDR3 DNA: TGTGCCAGCGTGGGGGACAGGACTAACTATGGCTACACCTTC
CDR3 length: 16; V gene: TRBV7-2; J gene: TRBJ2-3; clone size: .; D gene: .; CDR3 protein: CASSFLWLARTDTQYF; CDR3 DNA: TGTGCCAGCAGCTTTCTCTGGCTAGCGCGGACAGATACGCAGTATTTT
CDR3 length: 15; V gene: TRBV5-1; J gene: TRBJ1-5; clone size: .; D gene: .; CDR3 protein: CASSFDGRGNQPQHF; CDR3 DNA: TGCGCCAGCAGCTTCGATGGCAGGGGTAATCAGCCCCAGCATTTT
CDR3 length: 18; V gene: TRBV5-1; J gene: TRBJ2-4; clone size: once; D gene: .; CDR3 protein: CASSSPKNRVSAKNIQYF; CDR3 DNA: TGCGCCAGCAGTTCCCCAAAGAACAGGGTGAGTGCCAAAAACATTCAGTACTTC
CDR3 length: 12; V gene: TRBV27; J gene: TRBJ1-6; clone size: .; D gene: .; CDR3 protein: CASRGYNSPLHF; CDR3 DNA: TGTGCCAGCCGGGGTTATAATTCCCCCCTCCACTTT
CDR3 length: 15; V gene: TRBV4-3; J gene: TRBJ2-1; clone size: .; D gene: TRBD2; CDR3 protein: CASSRGLAGDNEQFF; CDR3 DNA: TGCGCCAGCAGCCGTGGACTAGCGGGGGACAATGAGCAGTTCTTC
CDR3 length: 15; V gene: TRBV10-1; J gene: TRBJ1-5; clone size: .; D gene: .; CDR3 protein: CATGIRQVGNQPQHF; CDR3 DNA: TGCGCCACCGGGATTCGGCAGGTCGGCAATCAGCCCCAGCATTTT
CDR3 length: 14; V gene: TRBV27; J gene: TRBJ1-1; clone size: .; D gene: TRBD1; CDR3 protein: CASSPGQGNTEAFF; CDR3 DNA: TGTGCCAGCAGTCCCGGACAGGGAAACACTGAAGCTTTCTTT
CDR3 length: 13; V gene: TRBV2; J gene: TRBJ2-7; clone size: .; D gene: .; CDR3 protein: CASSPMRAYEQYF; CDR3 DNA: TGTGCCAGCAGCCCTATGCGGGCCTACGAGCAGTACTTC
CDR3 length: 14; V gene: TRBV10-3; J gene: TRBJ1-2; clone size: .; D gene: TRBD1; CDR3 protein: CAINPGQRGHGYTF; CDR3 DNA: TGTGCCATCAATCCGGGACAGCGAGGTCATGGCTACACCTTC
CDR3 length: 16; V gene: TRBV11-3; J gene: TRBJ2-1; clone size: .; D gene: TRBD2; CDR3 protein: CASSPRPIAGNNEQFF; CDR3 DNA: TGTGCCAGCAGCCCCCGGCCCATAGCGGGGAACAATGAGCAGTTCTTC
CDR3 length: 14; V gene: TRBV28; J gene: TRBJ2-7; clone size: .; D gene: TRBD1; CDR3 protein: CASNKPGQDYEQYF; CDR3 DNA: TGTGCCAGCAACAAACCGGGACAGGACTACGAGCAGTACTTC
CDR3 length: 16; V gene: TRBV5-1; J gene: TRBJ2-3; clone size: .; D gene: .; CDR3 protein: CASSLPEWPVGDTQYF; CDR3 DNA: TGCGCCAGCAGCCTCCCAGAGTGGCCAGTCGGGGATACGCAGTATTTT
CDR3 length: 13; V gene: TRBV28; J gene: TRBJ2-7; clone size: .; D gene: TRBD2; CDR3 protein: CASSFQRERPQYF; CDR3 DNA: TGTGCCAGCAGTTTCCAGCGGGAGCGTCCGCAGTACTTC
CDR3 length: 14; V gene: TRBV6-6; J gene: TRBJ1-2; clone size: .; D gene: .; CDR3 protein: CASSPRERFIGYTF; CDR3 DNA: TGTGCCAGCAGTCCCAGGGAAAGGTTTATTGGCTACACCTTC